The 13 T cell receptor beta chains listed next were all sequenced from one sample in a study of cytomegalovirus exposure and HLA in healthy donors (dated by TCRdb to the late 2010s). Libraries were constructed by the immunoSEQ multiplex PCR assay. The multiplex PCR relied on a mix of 60 forward primers for TCR Vbeta segments and 13 reverse primers for TCR Jbeta segments. This immuneACCESS table, as held by TCRdb, lists in-frame sequences with V and J called but not all clones. Of the missing ones, under half trace to an unresolved V gene in checked studies; the others have no known cause. A total of 93,000 or so clones appear in this sample, 60% to 80% of them only once. The top ten clonotypes cover approximately 3.8% of the sample. Source material: PBMCs. These receptors came from a man aged 50 or older in good health and CMV-seropositive.

The chain joins TRBV7-8 to TRBJ2-7; D possibly corresponds to TRBD2 (6 bases). Trimming removed 3 bases at V and 9 bases at J, with 18 bases between. Germline loops: CDR1 SGHVS, CDR2 FQNEAQ. The CDR3 contains 14 residues. CDR3 in amino acids: CASSFGDGGLGQYF. The CDR3 region has the DNA TGTGCCAGCAGCTTCGGTGACGGAGGGTTGGGGCAGTACTTC.

This clone was observed a single time. The sample carries other DNA sequences with the same CDR3. V and J are TRBV2 and TRBJ1-5; 9 nucleotides match TRBD1. Germline loops: CDR1 SNHLY, CDR2 FYNNEI. The ends lost 4 bases at V and 3 bases at J; junction bases unmatched: 1. The CDR3 totals 14 residues. This CDR3 reads CASSGTGDNQPQHF. DNA for the CDR3: TGTGCCAGCAGTGGGACAGGGGACAATCAGCCCCAGCATTTT.

There are a few counts of this clone. The chain combines TRBV2 with TRBJ2-1; 9 nucleotides line up with TRBD2. V dropped 5 bases and J dropped 10; count of bases not matched to a gene: 15. The V gene's germline CDR1 is SNHLY and CDR2 FYNNEI. The CDR3 is made up of 16 amino acids. CDR3 protein: CASSPDLAGGQGEQFF. In DNA form, the CDR3 reads TGTGCCAGCAGTCCCGACCTGGCGGGAGGGCAGGGGGAGCAGTTCTTC.

The rearrangement uses TRBV7-3 and TRBJ1-3; 7 bases match TRBD1. The trim removed 4 bases at V and 2 bases at J, leaving 5 bases unmatched. The CDR3 spans 15 residues. Per the germline V gene, CDR1 is SGHTA and CDR2 is FQGTGA. The CDR3 reads CASSSAGGPGNTIYF. CDR3 DNA sequence: TGTGCCAGCAGCTCCGCAGGGGGGCCTGGAAACACCATATATTTT.

V gene TRBV18 combines with J gene TRBJ1-2; possibly TRBD1 for D (5 bases). CDR3 length equals 15 residues. Germline-derived CDR1 and CDR2 are KGHSH and LQKENI. The V and J ends lost 3 bases and 4 bases respectively, with 15 bases between them. The DNA for the CDR3 is TGTGCCAGCTCACCTCGGGACGGGGGGAGCTATGGCTACACCTTC. Residues: CASSPRDGGSYGYTF.

The chain couples TRBV28 to TRBJ2-7, with 8 positions matching TRBD2. V dropped 1 base and J dropped 8; count of bases not matched to a gene: 13. The CDR3 runs 16 residues. Germline values: CDR1 MDHEN, CDR2 SYDVKM. Here the CDR3 reads CASSLSGGARSRQQYF. CDR3 nucleotide sequence: TGTGCCAGCAGTTTATCGGGAGGGGCCCGAAGTAGGCAGCAGTACTTC.

The V call is TRBV5-4, the J call TRBJ2-1, with no clear D. Trimming cost V 0 bases and J 8 bases, with 6 bases left between them. From germline, CDR1 is SGHNT and CDR2 YYREEE (reference sequence). The length of the CDR3 is 12 residues. The CDR3 here is CASSLEPHEQFF. In DNA, the CDR3 is TGTGCCAGCAGCTTGGAGCCCCATGAGCAGTTCTTC.

The chain is built from TRBV27 and TRBJ1-1; maybe TRBD1 (6 bases). The CDR3 runs to 15 residues. The V gene lost 5 bases and the J gene lost 4 bases, with 17 bases spanning the gap. CDR1 is MNHEY, CDR2 SMNVEV, per germline (reference sequence). CDR3: CASSPTSGAVTEAFF. The CDR3 region has the DNA TGTGCCAGCAGTCCCACATCAGGGGCGGTCACTGAAGCTTTCTTT.

V is TRBV7-3 and J is TRBJ2-2, with D possibly being TRBD2 (5 bases). The CDR3 contains 13 residues. Germline V CDR1 and CDR2: SGHTA, FQGTGA. V gave up 5 bases and J gave up 8 bases, with 12 bases separating them. For the CDR3, the DNA is TGTGCCAGCAGCCCGAAGAGGGCGGGGGAGCTGTTTTTT. This gives the protein CASSPKRAGELFF.

The chain recombines TRBV7-9 with TRBJ1-5; tentative D call: TRBD1 (5 bases). Germline assignment: CDR1 SEHNR and CDR2 FQNEAQ (reference sequence). Deletions cut 4 bases from V and 3 bases from J, with 13 bases between. This CDR3 region has 15 residues. The CDR3 loop is CASSSQGGNNQPQHF. The CDR3 DNA reads as TGTGCCAGCAGCTCCCAGGGAGGGAACAATCAGCCCCAGCATTTT. Supplemented by reference TRBV7-9 and TRBJ1-5, the full variable domain reads DTGVSQNPRHKITKRGQNVTFRCDPISEHNRLYWYRQTLGQGPEFLTYFQNEAQLEKSRLLSDRFSAERPKGSFSTLEIQRTEQGDSAMYLCASSSQGGNNQPQHFGDGTRLSIL.

The rearrangement links TRBV15 to TRBJ2-7; maybe TRBD2 (6 bases). Germline V gene lookup returns CDR1 LNHNV and CDR2 YYDKDF (reference sequence). This CDR3 region has 17 residues. V was cut by 0 bases and J by 1 base, with 16 bases left in between. In DNA form, the CDR3 reads TGTGCCACCAGCAGAGATCCTTTAGCGGATCATTCCTACGAGCAGTACTTC. Its protein product is CATSRDPLADHSYEQYF.

This clone was detected a few times. The chain employs TRBV11-2 and TRBJ2-7; D unclear. CDR3 length: 13 amino acids. CDR1 and CDR2 from the germline V gene are SGHAT and FQNNGV. With 0 bases removed from V and 7 bases from J, the gap between germline ends came to 10 bases. CDR3 residues: CASSLDPYSEQYF. CDR3 nucleotides: TGTGCCAGCAGCTTAGATCCCTACAGTGAGCAGTACTTC.

The gene calls are TRBV5-6 and TRBJ1-1; 11 nucleotides align to TRBD1. Looked up from germline, CDR1 is SGHDT and CDR2 is YYEEEE. Trimming at V came to 3 bases and at J to 10 bases, leaving 5 bases not matched to a gene. The CDR3 totals 13 residues. The CDR3 nucleotides read TGTGCCAGCAGCTGGGGACAGGGGGATTTAGCTTTCTTT. It is translated as CASSWGQGDLAFF.